A single sample is the source of the 5 T cell receptor beta chains below, sequenced in a study of blood T cell repertoires in COVID-19. Sequencing was performed with immunoSEQ multiplex PCR; in TCRdb, only in-frame clones are kept and a portion is missing. The sample lists about 150,000 clones; about 79% were seen once. Sequenced sample: peripheral blood. These receptors all come from a woman aged 55-70 years with acute or convalescent COVID-19.

V and J are TRBV18 and TRBJ2-2; no reliable D call. CDR3 length equals 16 residues. V was clipped by 3 bases and J by 3 bases, with 14 bases between them. Germline V lookup: CDR1 KGHSH, CDR2 LQKENI. The CDR3, as DNA: TGTGCCAGCTCACCTCTTATGGCCTCCGACACCGGGGAGCTGTTTTTT. This translates into CASSPLMASDTGELFF.

The gene calls are TRBV7-9 and TRBJ1-2; 11 positions match TRBD1. The ends lost 5 bases at V and 7 bases at J; junction bases unmatched: 9. Germline V gives CDR1 SEHNR, CDR2 FQNEAQ (reference sequence). The CDR3 runs 15 residues. CDR3 residues: CASSPPGTGGTGYTF. DNA for the CDR3: TGTGCCAGCAGCCCCCCCGGGACAGGGGGAACTGGCTACACCTTC.

The chain uses TRBV20-1 and TRBJ1-1; D ambiguous. Trimming removed 5 bases at V and 3 bases at J, with 7 bases between. The CDR3 has 11 residues. Germline CDR1 reads DFQATT; CDR2 reads SNEGSKA (reference sequence). The CDR3 protein is CSAPPDTEAFF. DNA for the CDR3: TGCAGTGCTCCCCCGGACACTGAAGCTTTCTTT.

This clone was seen just once. The genes are TRBV6-5 and TRBJ1-2; 7 positions agree with TRBD1. Germline V gene data show CDR1 as MNHEY and CDR2 as SVGAGI. After removal of 9 bases from V and 4 bases from J, the junction contained 2 bases not matched to a gene. The CDR3 loop spans 11 amino acids. For the CDR3, the DNA is TGTGCCAGTGGGGACAGCTATGGCTACACCTTC. Its translation: CASGDSYGYTF.

V usage is TRBV4-1 and J usage is TRBJ1-6; D remains unclear. CDR3 length: 15 amino acids. Germline values: CDR1 MGHRA, CDR2 YSYEKL. Trimming took off 3 bases at V and 7 bases at J, with 13 bases between the two ends. Here the CDR3 reads CASSQEPNPNSPLHF. CDR3 in DNA: TGCGCCAGCAGCCAGGAGCCGAACCCGAATTCACCCCTCCACTTT.